These 13 T cell receptor beta chains share one sample of origin, sequenced in a study of blood T cell repertoires in COVID-19. The assay was immunoSEQ multiplex PCR, and TCRdb's table has in-frame clones only and misses some. The sample yields roughly 180,000 clones, over 80% seen once. The sequencing sample was made of PBMCs or T cells enriched from blood (not recorded which). These receptors were obtained from a woman aged 55-75 years who had recovered from COVID-19.

The chain combines TRBV28 with TRBJ2-7, with D possibly TRBD2 on 6 matching bases. V was cut by 5 bases and J by 0 bases, with 14 bases left in between. The CDR3 extends over 15 amino acids. The germline V gene encodes CDR1 MDHEN and CDR2 SYDVKM. For the CDR3, the DNA is TGTGCCAGCAGTCCCGGGACTTGGAGCTCCTACGAGCAGTACTTC. Amino acids: CASSPGTWSSYEQYF.

V gene TRBV18 combines with J gene TRBJ1-6; 8 bases map to TRBD1. V shed 6 bases, J shed 9 bases, and the junction held 7 bases outside the gene matches. This CDR3 has 14 residues. Germline V gene data show CDR1 as KGHSH and CDR2 as LQKENI. The CDR3 nucleotides are TGTGCCAGCTCCGCGGCAGGGGGCGGTTCACCCCTCCACTTT. It encodes CASSAAGGGSPLHF.

The chain has TRBV3-1 (or the pseudogene TRBV3-2) and TRBJ2-7, with D possibly TRBD2 on 6 matching bases. CDR3 length: 17 amino acids. Deletions cut 2 bases from V and 0 bases from J, with 17 bases between. Germline assignment: CDR1 LGHDT and CDR2 YNNKEL (reference sequence). The CDR3 reads CASSQHRNRGSSYEQYF. For the CDR3, the DNA is TGTGCCAGCAGCCAACATCGGAATCGGGGGAGCTCCTACGAGCAGTACTTC.

The chain links TRBV5-1 to TRBJ2-7, with D perhaps matching TRBD1 (6 bases). Germline loops: CDR1 SGHRS, CDR2 YFSETQ. Trimming pared 5 bases from V and 2 bases from J, leaving 20 bases between. This CDR3 is built from 16 residues. The CDR3 reads CASRYLYPTGTYEQYF. In nucleotides, the CDR3 is TGCGCCAGCAGATACTTATACCCGACAGGAACCTACGAGCAGTACTTC.

Only one count was recorded for this clone. V gene TRBV4-1 combines with J gene TRBJ2-3; 8 nucleotides match TRBD1. V lost 5 bases to trimming and J lost 3 bases; unmatched junction nucleotides: 4. The CDR3 sequence is 14 residues long. Germline CDR1 and CDR2: MGHRA and YSYEKL. CDR3 sequence reads: CASSNDRGTDTQYF. CDR3 nucleotide sequence: TGCGCCAGCAGCAACGACAGGGGAACAGATACGCAGTATTTT.

This clone was seen a handful of times. The chain is built from TRBV10-3 and TRBJ2-1; TRBD1 agrees at 8 bases. This CDR3 spans 16 amino acids. V dropped 4 bases and J dropped 7; count of bases not matched to a gene: 12. Germline V gene sequence: CDR1 ENHRY, CDR2 SYGVKD. This CDR3 reads CAISGWRQGPRNEQFF. The CDR3 DNA follows: TGTGCCATCAGTGGGTGGAGACAGGGGCCCCGGAATGAGCAGTTCTTC.

About this clone: The same CDR3 also results from other DNA sequences found in this sample. V is TRBV10-2 and J is TRBJ2-1; D is unclear. Germline loops: CDR1 WSHSY, CDR2 SAAADI. The CDR3 covers 13 residues. The germline V and J ends were trimmed by 3 bases and 2 bases, with 5 bases remaining between them. In DNA, the CDR3 is TGCGCCAGCAGTGATGGCCCCTACAATGAGCAGTTCTTC. Its translation is CASSDGPYNEQFF.

The V and J genes are TRBV5-1 and TRBJ1-1; 8 bases match TRBD1. The CDR3 has 16 amino acids. Germline V gene data show CDR1 as SGHRS and CDR2 as YFSETQ. The trim removed 4 bases at V and 3 bases at J, leaving 11 bases unmatched. CDR3 coding DNA: TGCGCCAGCAGCCTCAGGGGGCAAGGTCTGGACACTGAAGCTTTCTTT. Its protein is CASSLRGQGLDTEAFF.

This clone was seen a single time. The chain employs TRBV5-1 and TRBJ1-2; D call uncertain. The CDR3 sequence is 17 residues long. V dropped 2 bases and J dropped 2 bases, with 19 bases sitting between them. The germline V gene has CDR1 SGHRS and CDR2 YFSETQ. CDR3 sequence: CASSFDPGYRANYGYTF. CDR3 sequence (DNA): TGCGCCAGCAGCTTTGACCCGGGGTATAGGGCCAACTATGGCTACACCTTC. Together with reference TRBV5-1 and TRBJ1-2, the CDR3 gives the full variable domain: KAGVTQTPRYLIKTRGQQVTLSCSPISGHRSVSWYQQTPGQGLQFLFEYFSETQRNKGNFPGRFSGRQFSNSRSEMNVSTLELGDSALYLCASSFDPGYRANYGYTFGSGTRLTVV.

The V call is TRBV30, the J call TRBJ1-6, with D unresolved. The V end lost 0 bases, the J end lost 8 bases, and 14 bases lay between the germline ends. The CDR3 has 15 residues. Germline V gene sequence: CDR1 GTSNPN, CDR2 SVGIG (reference sequence). This CDR3 is CAWSVPYNGYSPLHF. The CDR3 coding sequence is TGTGCCTGGAGTGTACCCTACAACGGGTATTCACCCCTCCACTTT.

The V and J genes are TRBV2 and TRBJ2-2; 8 bases map to TRBD1. The CDR3 has 16 amino acids. The J segment lost 2 bases and the V segment lost 5 bases, leaving 7 bases of the junction unmatched. Looked up from germline, CDR1 is SNHLY and CDR2 is FYNNEI. As DNA, the CDR3 is TGTGCCAGCAGTCCTACCAGGGGGCCCAACACCGGGGAGCTGTTTTTT. It is translated as CASSPTRGPNTGELFF.

The table lists this clone with a few counts. The genes are TRBV20-1 and TRBJ2-7, with 8 bases that match TRBD1. CDR1 is DFQATT and CDR2 is SNEGSKA in the germline V gene (reference sequence). The CDR3 extends over 14 amino acids. The junction had 8 bases not matched to a gene; V was cut back by 3 bases and J by 4 bases. The CDR3 reads CSASDRGLGYEQYF. The CDR3 region has the DNA TGCAGTGCTAGTGACAGGGGTCTAGGATACGAGCAGTACTTC.

V usage is TRBV7-9 and J usage is TRBJ1-3, with a weak D call TRBD1 (5 bases). From germline, CDR1 is SEHNR and CDR2 FQNEAQ (reference sequence). The CDR3 is made up of 12 amino acids. Trimming left V 8 bases short and J 0 bases short, with 5 bases between. The CDR3 bases are TGTGCCAGCCAGGGCTCTGGAAACACCATATATTTT. Amino acid sequence: CASQGSGNTIYF.